The 31 T cell receptor beta chains below all came from one sample that was sequenced in a study of blood T cell repertoires in COVID-19. The assay was immunoSEQ multiplex PCR, and TCRdb's table has in-frame clones only and misses some. The sample has approximately 130,000 clones, 75% to 90% seen once. The sequenced sample consisted of PBMCs or T cells enriched from blood (not recorded which). The receptors shown here come from a man aged 30-40 years who had recovered from COVID-19.

The genes are TRBV6-1 and TRBJ2-7; TRBD2 matches 11 bases. V lost 1 base, J lost 4 bases, and 3 bases stayed unmatched. CDR3 length: 15 amino acids. Per the germline V gene, CDR1 is MNHNS and CDR2 is SASEGT. The CDR3 protein is CASSEEGTSGYEQYF. The CDR3 DNA follows: TGTGCCAGCAGTGAAGAGGGGACTAGCGGTTACGAGCAGTACTTC.

This sequence joins TRBV9 and TRBJ2-1; possible D gene TRBD2, 6 bases. Germline CDR1 is SGDLS and CDR2 is YYNGEE. V was clipped by 2 bases and J by 7 bases, with 10 bases between them. The CDR3 is 13 residues long. CDR3 protein: CASSVGLLNEQFF. CDR3 nucleotide sequence: TGTGCCAGCAGCGTGGGACTTCTAAATGAGCAGTTCTTC.

CDR3 nucleotides: TGCAGCGGGGGGACAGGGGGCAACTATGGCTACACCTTC. It encodes CSGGTGGNYGYTF. The rearrangement joins TRBV29-1 to TRBJ1-2; 12 bases are a match to TRBD1. The CDR3 is 13 amino acids. V shed 7 bases, J shed 2 bases, and the junction held 2 bases outside the gene matches. Germline V gene lookup returns CDR1 SQVTM and CDR2 ANQGSEA.

This clone has a handful of counts. This chain links TRBV28 with TRBJ2-3; D not resolved. CDR3 size: 14 residues. CDR1 and CDR2 from the germline V gene are MDHEN and SYDVKM. Trimming pared 4 bases from V and 4 bases from J, leaving 12 bases between. Written as DNA, the CDR3 is TGTGCCAGCAGTTCCCCCCAGTCTGCAGATACGCAGTATTTT. Translation gives CASSSPQSADTQYF.

The sample holds one count of this clone. The chain couples TRBV19 to TRBJ1-5, with TRBD1 as a possible D gene (5 bases). V lost 3 bases and J lost 4, with 10 bases in between. The CDR3 runs to 14 residues. Germline-derived CDR1 and CDR2 are LNHDA and SQIVND (reference sequence). The CDR3 sequence is CASSMWGFNQPQHF. For the CDR3, the DNA is TGTGCCAGTAGTATGTGGGGCTTTAATCAGCCCCAGCATTTT. The whole variable domain, filled in from reference TRBV19 and TRBJ1-5, reads DGGITQSPKYLFRKEGQNVTLSCEQNLNHDAMYWYRQDPGQGLRLIYYSQIVNDFQKGDIAEGYSVSREKKESFPLTVTSAQKNPTAFYLCASSMWGFNQPQHFGDGTRLSIL.

The chain recombines TRBV3-1 (or the pseudogene TRBV3-2) with TRBJ1-2; 8 bases map to TRBD1. Germline trimming cut 1 base from V and 2 bases from J; bases unmatched to any gene: 3. The CDR3 length is 15 residues. Looked up from germline, CDR1 is LGHDT and CDR2 is YNNKEL (reference sequence). CDR3 in amino acids: CASSQGQGKNYGYTF. In nucleotides, the CDR3 is TGTGCCAGCAGCCAAGGACAGGGGAAAAACTATGGCTACACCTTC.

The genes are TRBV29-1 and TRBJ1-1, with 9 bases identical to TRBD1. J was trimmed by 6 bases and V by 2 bases; bases with no gene match: 7. Germline V gives CDR1 SQVTM, CDR2 ANQGSEA. The CDR3 is made up of 14 amino acids. The CDR3 DNA reads as TGCAGCGTTGAATCCCGGGACAGGGCGGCTGAAGCTTTCTTT. Its protein product is CSVESRDRAAEAFF.

DNA of the CDR3: TGCGCCAGCAGCGGTCAGGGAGGGTACGGCTACACCTTC. It specifies CASSGQGGYGYTF. This chain connects TRBV5-1 to TRBJ1-2, with a weak D call TRBD1 (5 bases). The CDR3 runs 13 residues. Deletions cut 4 bases from V and 8 bases from J, with 15 bases between. The germline CDR1 and CDR2 sequences are SGHRS and YFSETQ.

Only a few counts were recorded for this clone. This chain links TRBV7-9 with TRBJ2-1; 7 bases match TRBD2. The CDR3 is 16 residues long. The V and J ends lost 1 base and 7 bases, in that order; junction bases with no gene match: 10. CDR1 and CDR2 from the germline V gene are SEHNR and FQNEAQ (reference sequence). This CDR3 reads CASSLGGSGTNNEQFF. The CDR3, as DNA: TGTGCCAGCAGCTTAGGGGGGAGTGGGACTAATAATGAGCAGTTCTTC.

The J gene is TRBJ1-6, the V gene TRBV19, with 7 bases that match TRBD1. Germline V gives CDR1 LNHDA, CDR2 SQIVND (reference sequence). There are 14 residues in the CDR3. Trimming at V came to 4 bases and at J to 11 bases, leaving 8 bases not matched to a gene. DNA for the CDR3: TGTGCCAGTAGTACCCCACAGGGGCTTCCACCCCTCCACTTT. Protein: CASSTPQGLPPLHF.

CDR3 in amino acids: CASSQGEGYTF. The CDR3 DNA follows: TGTGCCAGCAGCCAAGGGGAGGGCTACACCTTC. This rearrangement joins TRBV3-1 (or the pseudogene TRBV3-2) to TRBJ1-2; D gene unclear. CDR3 length equals 11 residues. Germline V gene lookup returns CDR1 LGHDT and CDR2 YNNKEL (reference sequence). Trimming removed 1 base at V and 8 bases at J, with 5 bases between.

The CDR3 reads CASSYSQEFNYGYTF. CDR3 nucleotide sequence: TGTGCCAGCAGTTACAGTCAGGAATTCAACTATGGCTACACCTTC. The V call is TRBV6-5, the J call TRBJ1-2; D gene ambiguous. CDR3 length equals 15 residues. The V end was cut by 2 bases, the J end by 2 bases, with 12 bases between. CDR1 is MNHEY and CDR2 is SVGAGI in the germline V gene.

This chain uses TRBV7-8 with TRBJ1-2, with 9 bases lining up with TRBD1. This CDR3 contains 16 residues. With V trimmed by 4 bases and J by 4 bases, 10 bases remained unmatched. Germline V CDR1 and CDR2: SGHVS, FQNEAQ. The CDR3: CASSSRTGVSGYGYTF. The CDR3 DNA follows: TGTGCCAGCAGCTCTCGGACAGGGGTGAGCGGCTATGGCTACACCTTC.

The CDR3 protein is CASSRGGGEQYF. The CDR3 DNA follows: TGTGCCAGCAGTCGAGGGGGGGGCGAGCAGTACTTC. This chain uses TRBV27 with TRBJ2-7; D may be TRBD2 (7 bases). The CDR3 has 12 residues. The ends were cut back, 5 bases at V and 6 bases at J, with 11 bases in the middle. Germline CDR1 MNHEY, CDR2 SMNVEV (reference sequence).

The chain has TRBV28 and TRBJ1-2; 7 nucleotides line up with TRBD1. The CDR3 contains 12 residues. J was trimmed by 13 bases and V by 6 bases; bases with no gene match: 11. The germline gives CDR1 MDHEN, CDR2 SYDVKM. CDR3 in DNA: TGTGCCAGCAGGTTGGAGACAGGGAGCGGCACCTTC. This gives the protein CASRLETGSGTF.

The J gene is TRBJ2-7, the V gene TRBV5-6; 9 bases are shared with TRBD2. CDR1 SGHDT and CDR2 YYEEEE come from the germline V gene. Unmatched junction bases numbered 12, after V lost 0 bases and J lost 5 bases. CDR3 length: 17 residues. The CDR3 region has the DNA TGTGCCAGCAGCTTGGTGGGGGCGGGAGGGGAAAGAGACGAGCAGTACTTC. It codes for CASSLVGAGGERDEQYF.

V gene TRBV7-3 combines with J gene TRBJ2-2; D gene uncertain. Germline loops: CDR1 SGHTA, CDR2 FQGTGA. V was pared by 3 bases and J by 1 base, with 6 bases between. This CDR3 comprises 14 residues. In DNA, the CDR3 is TGTGCCAGCAGCTTGTACGGGAACACCGGGGAGCTGTTTTTT. Encoded protein: CASSLYGNTGELFF.

The CDR3 sequence: CATGGGSSYEQYF. CDR3 nucleotide sequence: TGTGCCACCGGGGGCGGGAGTTCCTACGAGCAGTACTTC. This sequence joins TRBV6-5 and TRBJ2-7, with D perhaps TRBD2 (7 bases). The CDR3 spans 13 residues. V lost 10 bases to trimming and J lost 1 base, with 14 bases between them. Germline CDR1 reads MNHEY; CDR2 reads SVGAGI.

The chain combines TRBV27 with TRBJ1-5; 9 bases fit TRBD1. J lost 3 bases, V lost 6 bases, and 6 bases had no gene match. There are 15 residues in the CDR3. Germline V gene lookup returns CDR1 MNHEY and CDR2 SMNVEV (reference sequence). The CDR3 reads CASRGGQGDNQPQHF. The CDR3, as DNA: TGTGCCAGCAGGGGGGGACAGGGAGACAATCAGCCCCAGCATTTT.

This clone has a handful of counts. J is TRBJ1-1 and V is TRBV7-9, with a tentative D call TRBD1 (6 bases). The CDR3 totals 14 residues. The V gene lost 4 bases and the J gene lost 2 bases, with 11 bases spanning the gap. The V gene's germline CDR1 is SEHNR and CDR2 FQNEAQ (reference sequence). The CDR3 nucleotides read TGTGCCAGCAGCTCCGGGACAAGTAACACTGAAGCTTTCTTT. The encoded protein is CASSSGTSNTEAFF.

This chain joins TRBV9 and TRBJ2-2; weak D call: TRBD1 (5 bases). In germline, CDR1 is SGDLS, CDR2 YYNGEE. V was pared by 6 bases and J by 1 base, with 7 bases between. The CDR3 runs 13 residues. The chain's CDR3 is CASKRGNTGELFF. In nucleotides, the CDR3 is TGTGCCAGCAAAAGGGGGAACACCGGGGAGCTGTTTTTT.

This chain uses TRBV6-5 with TRBJ2-7; D might be TRBD1 (6 bases). The CDR3 length is 14 residues. V was pared by 6 bases and J by 3 bases, with 15 bases between. The germline gives CDR1 MNHEY, CDR2 SVGAGI. As DNA, the CDR3 is TGTGCCAGCAGAGCCCGGGACACCTACTACGAGCAGTACTTC. This sequence encodes CASRARDTYYEQYF.

The count of this clone is one. V and J are TRBV29-1 and TRBJ2-3; 10 bases fit TRBD2. In germline, CDR1 is SQVTM, CDR2 ANQGSEA. Trimming removed 4 bases from V and 5 bases from J; junction bases left unmatched: 6. CDR3 size: 14 residues. The CDR3: CSVVASGSVDTQYF. The CDR3 DNA is TGCAGCGTTGTGGCTAGCGGGAGCGTAGATACGCAGTATTTT.

The chain links TRBV5-6 to TRBJ2-7; TRBD1 agrees at 8 bases. Unmatched junction bases numbered 6, after V lost 3 bases and J lost 4 bases. The CDR3 is 14 amino acids. CDR1 SGHDT and CDR2 YYEEEE come from the germline V gene. The CDR3 DNA reads TGTGCCAGCAGCTACGGACAGGGACGTTACGAGCAGTACTTC. Protein product: CASSYGQGRYEQYF.

This sequence joins TRBV7-9 and TRBJ2-3, with TRBD2 identical over 10 bases. Germline V lookup: CDR1 SEHNR, CDR2 FQNEAQ (reference sequence). V lost 5 bases, J lost 0 bases, and 5 bases stayed unmatched. The CDR3 has 16 amino acids. The CDR3 sequence: CASSLPSGGSTDTQYF. CDR3 nucleotides: TGTGCCAGCAGCCTCCCTAGCGGGGGTAGCACAGATACGCAGTATTTT. Combining the CDR3 with reference TRBV7-9 and TRBJ2-3 gives the whole variable domain DTGVSQNPRHKITKRGQNVTFRCDPISEHNRLYWYRQTLGQGPEFLTYFQNEAQLEKSRLLSDRFSAERPKGSFSTLEIQRTEQGDSAMYLCASSLPSGGSTDTQYFGPGTRLTVL.

V usage is TRBV5-1 and J usage is TRBJ1-6; TRBD1 might be the D (5 bases). The CDR3 loop spans 14 amino acids. V lost 2 bases to trimming and J lost 7 bases, with 10 bases between them. The germline CDR1 and CDR2 sequences are SGHRS and YFSETQ. For the CDR3, the DNA is TGCGCCAGCAGCTTTATAGGGGCGAATTCACCCCTCCACTTT. Translated: CASSFIGANSPLHF.

The chain carries TRBV15 and TRBJ2-7; possible D gene TRBD2, 7 bases. CDR3 length equals 14 residues. Germline CDR1 reads LNHNV; CDR2 reads YYDKDF (reference sequence). Trimming took 4 bases from V and 2 from J, leaving 12 bases between them. The CDR3: CATSTRGGTYEQYF. The CDR3 nucleotides read TGTGCCACCAGCACAAGGGGGGGTACCTACGAGCAGTACTTC.

V and J are TRBV6-5 and TRBJ2-3; weak D call: TRBD2 (5 bases). CDR1 is MNHEY and CDR2 is SVGAGI in the germline V gene. V was shortened by 2 bases and J by 7 bases, with 13 bases between the two germline ends. The CDR3 totals 14 residues. The CDR3 is CASSYQDSSYTQYF. In DNA form, the CDR3 reads TGTGCCAGCAGTTACCAGGACTCGTCATATACGCAGTATTTT.

The gene calls are TRBV5-4 and TRBJ2-3; weak D call: TRBD1 (6 bases). Germline CDR1 SGHNT, CDR2 YYREEE (reference sequence). The CDR3 length is 17 residues. Between the trimmed V and J ends, which lost 2 bases and 4 bases, there was a span of 20 bases. The CDR3 nucleotides read TGTGCCAGCAGCTTCCTCCGTATTAGGGACAATTCAGATACGCAGTATTTT. It yields the protein CASSFLRIRDNSDTQYF.

V usage is TRBV9 and J usage is TRBJ1-5; 10 bases align to TRBD1. Looked up from germline, CDR1 is SGDLS and CDR2 is YYNGEE. Unmatched junction bases numbered 7, after V lost 0 bases and J lost 4 bases. This CDR3 has 17 residues. This CDR3 reads CASSVGPGQGQNQPQHF. CDR3 sequence (DNA): TGTGCCAGCAGCGTAGGTCCGGGACAGGGGCAGAATCAGCCCCAGCATTTT.

The V gene is TRBV12-3 or TRBV12-4, the J gene TRBJ2-5; 9 nucleotides align to TRBD2. The ends lost 3 bases at V and 11 bases at J; junction bases unmatched: 7. The CDR3 is 13 residues long. For the CDR3, the DNA is TGTGCCAGCAGTTTTTTGCGGGAGGGCCTTCAGTACTTC. As protein: CASSFLREGLQYF.